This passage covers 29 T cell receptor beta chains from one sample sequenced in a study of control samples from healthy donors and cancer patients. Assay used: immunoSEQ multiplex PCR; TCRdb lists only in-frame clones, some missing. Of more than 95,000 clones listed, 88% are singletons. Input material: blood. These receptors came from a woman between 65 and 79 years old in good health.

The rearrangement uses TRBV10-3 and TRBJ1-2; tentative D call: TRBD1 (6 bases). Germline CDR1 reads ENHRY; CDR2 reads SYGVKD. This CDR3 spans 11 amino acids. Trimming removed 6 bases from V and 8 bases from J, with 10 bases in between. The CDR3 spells CAISAGDGYTF. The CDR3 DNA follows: TGTGCCATCAGCGCAGGGGACGGCTACACCTTC.

The CDR3 DNA follows: TGTGCTAGTGGTTTGCTTTCCGGGAAGCAGTTCTTC. It codes for CASGLLSGKQFF. The chain couples TRBV12-5 to TRBJ2-1, with D perhaps matching TRBD2 (5 bases). Germline V lookup: CDR1 LGHNT, CDR2 FRNRAP. This CDR3 is 12 amino acids long. The V end lost 2 bases, the J end lost 11 bases, and 10 bases lay between the germline ends. The full variable domain, rest sourced from reference TRBV12-5 and TRBJ2-1, is DARVTQTPRHKVTEMGQEVTMRCQPILGHNTVFWYRQTMMQGLELLAYFRNRAPLDDSGMPKDRFSAEMPDATLATLKIQPSEPRDSAVYFCASGLLSGKQFFGPGTRLTVL.

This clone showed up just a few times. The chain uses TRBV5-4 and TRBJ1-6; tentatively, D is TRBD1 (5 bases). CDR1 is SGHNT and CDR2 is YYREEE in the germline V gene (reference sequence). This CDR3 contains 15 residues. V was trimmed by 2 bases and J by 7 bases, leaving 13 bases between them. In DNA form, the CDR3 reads TGTGCCAGCAGCTTAAGGGGTTTGTCCAATTCACCCCTCCACTTT. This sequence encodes CASSLRGLSNSPLHF.

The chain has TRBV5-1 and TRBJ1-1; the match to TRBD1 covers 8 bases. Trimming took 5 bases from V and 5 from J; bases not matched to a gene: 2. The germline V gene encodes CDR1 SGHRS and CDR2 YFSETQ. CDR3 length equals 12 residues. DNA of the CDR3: TGCGCCAGCAGACAGGGGGGTACTGAAGCTTTCTTT. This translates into CASRQGGTEAFF.

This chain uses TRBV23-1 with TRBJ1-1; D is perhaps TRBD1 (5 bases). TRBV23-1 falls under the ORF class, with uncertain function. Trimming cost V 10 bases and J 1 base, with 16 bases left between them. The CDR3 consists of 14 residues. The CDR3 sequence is CANGGEGGNTEAFF. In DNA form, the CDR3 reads TGCGCCAACGGAGGGGAGGGAGGGAACACTGAAGCTTTCTTT.

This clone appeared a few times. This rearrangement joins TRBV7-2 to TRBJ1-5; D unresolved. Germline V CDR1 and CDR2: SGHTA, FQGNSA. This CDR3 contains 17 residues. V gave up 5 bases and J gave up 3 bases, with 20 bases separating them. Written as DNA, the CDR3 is TGTGCCAGCAGCCCATTTACTTCTGGTGGGGTCAATCAGCCCCAGCATTTT. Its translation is CASSPFTSGGVNQPQHF.

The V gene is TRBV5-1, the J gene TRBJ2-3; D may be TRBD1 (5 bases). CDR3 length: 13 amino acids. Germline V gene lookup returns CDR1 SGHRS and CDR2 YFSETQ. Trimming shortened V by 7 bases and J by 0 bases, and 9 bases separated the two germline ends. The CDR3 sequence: CASSGYSTDTQYF. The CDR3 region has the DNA TGCGCCAGCTCAGGGTATAGCACAGATACGCAGTATTTT.

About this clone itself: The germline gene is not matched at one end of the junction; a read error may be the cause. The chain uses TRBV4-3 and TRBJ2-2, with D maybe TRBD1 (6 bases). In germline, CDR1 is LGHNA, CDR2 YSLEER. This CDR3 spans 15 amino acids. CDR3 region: CVSSRDTFNTGELFF. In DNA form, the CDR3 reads TGCGTCAGCAGCCGGGACACCTTCAACACCGGGGAGCTGTTTTTT.

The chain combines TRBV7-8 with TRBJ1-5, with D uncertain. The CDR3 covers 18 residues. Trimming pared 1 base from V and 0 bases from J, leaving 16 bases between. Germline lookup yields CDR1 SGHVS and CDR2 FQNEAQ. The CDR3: CASSLGLLVVSSNQPQHF. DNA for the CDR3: TGTGCCAGCAGCTTAGGGTTATTGGTTGTTAGTAGCAATCAGCCCCAGCATTTT. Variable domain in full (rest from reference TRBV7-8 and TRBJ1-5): GAGVSQSPRYKVAKRGQDVALRCDPISGHVSLFWYQQALGQGPEFLTYFQNEAQLDKSGLPSDRFFAERPEGSVSTLKIQRTQQEDSAVYLCASSLGLLVVSSNQPQHFGDGTRLSIL.

The CDR3 here is CASSETGVGEQYF. The DNA of the CDR3 is TGTGCCAGCAGCGAGACAGGCGTGGGGGAGCAGTACTTC. This rearrangement joins TRBV9 to TRBJ2-7; a possible D gene is TRBD1 (6 bases). The V end lost 3 bases, the J end lost 7 bases, and 14 bases lay between the germline ends. Germline CDR1 reads SGDLS; CDR2 reads YYNGEE. The CDR3 runs to 13 residues. The full variable domain, its missing parts supplied by reference TRBV9 and TRBJ2-7, is DSGVTQTPKHLITATGQRVTLRCSPRSGDLSVYWYQQSLDQGLQFLIQYYNGEERAKGNILERFSAQQFPDLHSELNLSSLELGDSALYFCASSETGVGEQYFGPGTRLTVT.

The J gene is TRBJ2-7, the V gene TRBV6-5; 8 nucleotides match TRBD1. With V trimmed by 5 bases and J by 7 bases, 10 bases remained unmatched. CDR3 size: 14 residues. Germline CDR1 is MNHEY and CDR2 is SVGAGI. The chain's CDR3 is CASSRTGSTLEQYF. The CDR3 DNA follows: TGTGCCAGCAGTAGGACAGGGAGTACGCTGGAGCAGTACTTC.

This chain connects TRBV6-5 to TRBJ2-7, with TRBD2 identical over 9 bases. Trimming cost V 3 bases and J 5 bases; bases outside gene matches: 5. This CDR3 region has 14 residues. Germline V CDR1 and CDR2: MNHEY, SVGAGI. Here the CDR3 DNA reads TGTGCCAGCAGTTATCTAGCGGGGACTCACGAGCAGTACTTC. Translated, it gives CASSYLAGTHEQYF.

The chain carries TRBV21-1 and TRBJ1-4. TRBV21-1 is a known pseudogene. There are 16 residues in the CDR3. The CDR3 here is CASSAPGLGIYEKLFF. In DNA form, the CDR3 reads TGTGCCAGCAGCGCACCGGGACTTGGTATTTATGAAAAACTGTTTTTT.

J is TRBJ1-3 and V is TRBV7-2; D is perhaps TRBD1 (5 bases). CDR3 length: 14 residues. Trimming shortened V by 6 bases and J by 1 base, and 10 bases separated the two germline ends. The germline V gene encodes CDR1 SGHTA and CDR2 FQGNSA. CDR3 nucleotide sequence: TGTGCCAGCAGTTGGGGACTGTCTGGAAACACCATATATTTT. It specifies CASSWGLSGNTIYF.

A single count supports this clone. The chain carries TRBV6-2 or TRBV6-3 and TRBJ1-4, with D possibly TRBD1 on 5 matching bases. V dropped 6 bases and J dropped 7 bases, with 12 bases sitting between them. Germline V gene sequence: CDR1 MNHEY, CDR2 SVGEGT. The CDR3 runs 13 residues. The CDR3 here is CASSPAGIEKLFF. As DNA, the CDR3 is TGTGCCAGCAGCCCGGCAGGGATTGAAAAACTGTTTTTT.

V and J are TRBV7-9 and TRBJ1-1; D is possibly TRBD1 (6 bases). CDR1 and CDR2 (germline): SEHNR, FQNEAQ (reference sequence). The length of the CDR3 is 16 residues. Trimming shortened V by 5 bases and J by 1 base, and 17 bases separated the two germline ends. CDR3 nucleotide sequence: TGTGCCAGCAGCCACAATCAGGGGATAACGAACACTGAAGCTTTCTTT. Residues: CASSHNQGITNTEAFF. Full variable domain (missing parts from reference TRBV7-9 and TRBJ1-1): DTGVSQNPRHKITKRGQNVTFRCDPISEHNRLYWYRQTLGQGPEFLTYFQNEAQLEKSRLLSDRFSAERPKGSFSTLEIQRTEQGDSAMYLCASSHNQGITNTEAFFGQGTRLTVV.

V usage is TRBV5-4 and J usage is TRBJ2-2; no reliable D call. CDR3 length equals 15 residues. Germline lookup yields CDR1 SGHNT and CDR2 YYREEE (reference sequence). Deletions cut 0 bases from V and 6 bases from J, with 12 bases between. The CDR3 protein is CASSLARVAAGELFF. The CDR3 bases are TGTGCCAGCAGCTTGGCCCGGGTTGCCGCCGGGGAGCTGTTTTTT.

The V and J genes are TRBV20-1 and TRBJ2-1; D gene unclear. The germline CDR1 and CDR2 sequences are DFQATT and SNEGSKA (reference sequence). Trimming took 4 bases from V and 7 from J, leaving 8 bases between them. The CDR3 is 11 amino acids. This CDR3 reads CSAIKANEQFF. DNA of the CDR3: TGCAGTGCTATCAAGGCGAATGAGCAGTTCTTC.

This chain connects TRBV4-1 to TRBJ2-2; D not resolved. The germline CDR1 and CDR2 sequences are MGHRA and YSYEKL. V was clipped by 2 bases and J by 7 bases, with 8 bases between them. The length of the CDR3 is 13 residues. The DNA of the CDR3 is TGCGCCAGCAGCCAAATGCATGGCGGGGAGCTGTTTTTT. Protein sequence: CASSQMHGGELFF.

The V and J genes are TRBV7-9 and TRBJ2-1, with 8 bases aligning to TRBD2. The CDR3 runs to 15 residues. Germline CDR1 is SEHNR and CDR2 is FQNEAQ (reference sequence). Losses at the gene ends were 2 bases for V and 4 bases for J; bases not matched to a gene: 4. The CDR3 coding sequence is TGTGCCAGCAGCTTAAGGACTAGCCCTTACAATGAGCAGTTCTTC. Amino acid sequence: CASSLRTSPYNEQFF.

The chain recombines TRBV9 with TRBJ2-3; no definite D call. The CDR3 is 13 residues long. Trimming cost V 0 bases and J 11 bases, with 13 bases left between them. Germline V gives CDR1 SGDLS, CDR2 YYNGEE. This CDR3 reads CASSVGAEGGQYF. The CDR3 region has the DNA TGTGCCAGCAGCGTAGGAGCCGAAGGTGGGCAGTATTTT. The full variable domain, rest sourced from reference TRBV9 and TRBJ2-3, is DSGVTQTPKHLITATGQRVTLRCSPRSGDLSVYWYQQSLDQGLQFLIQYYNGEERAKGNILERFSAQQFPDLHSELNLSSLELGDSALYFCASSVGAEGGQYFGPGTRLTVL.

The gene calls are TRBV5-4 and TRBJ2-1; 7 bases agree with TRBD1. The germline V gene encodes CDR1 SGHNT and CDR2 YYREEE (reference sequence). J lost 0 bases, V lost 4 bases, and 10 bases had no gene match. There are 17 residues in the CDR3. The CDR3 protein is CASSTPTGLSSYNEQFF. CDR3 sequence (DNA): TGTGCCAGCAGCACCCCGACAGGGCTGAGCTCCTACAATGAGCAGTTCTTC.

CDR3 in DNA: TGTGCCAGCAGTCCTACAGGGGCCGCAGCTTTCTTT. It translates to CASSPTGAAAFF. The chain uses TRBV3-1 (or the pseudogene TRBV3-2) and TRBJ1-1; 7 bases agree with TRBD1. The germline V gene has CDR1 LGHDT and CDR2 YNNKEL (reference sequence). CDR3 size: 12 residues. The V gene end was trimmed by 6 bases and the J gene end by 10 bases; junction bases not matched to a gene: 8.

CDR3 DNA sequence: TGTGCCAGCAGCCGTGGACAGGGGGGACCTTATGAAAAACTGTTTTTT. This encodes CASSRGQGGPYEKLFF. The V gene is TRBV5-4, the J gene TRBJ1-4, with TRBD1 matching over 10 bases. J was trimmed by 6 bases and V by 4 bases; bases with no gene match: 9. The CDR3 has 16 amino acids. Germline assignment: CDR1 SGHNT and CDR2 YYREEE (reference sequence).

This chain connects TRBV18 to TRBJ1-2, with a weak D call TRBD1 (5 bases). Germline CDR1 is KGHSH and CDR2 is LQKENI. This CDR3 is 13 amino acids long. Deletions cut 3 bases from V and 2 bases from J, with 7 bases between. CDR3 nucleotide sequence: TGTGCCAGCTCACCGGACAAAAACTATGGCTACACCTTC. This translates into CASSPDKNYGYTF.

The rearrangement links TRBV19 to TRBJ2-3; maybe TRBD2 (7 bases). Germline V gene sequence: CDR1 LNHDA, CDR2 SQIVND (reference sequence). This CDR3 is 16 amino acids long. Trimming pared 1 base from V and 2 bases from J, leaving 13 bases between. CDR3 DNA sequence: TGTGCCAGTAGTATAGTTGCGGGGGCCACCACAGATACGCAGTATTTT. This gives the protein CASSIVAGATTDTQYF.

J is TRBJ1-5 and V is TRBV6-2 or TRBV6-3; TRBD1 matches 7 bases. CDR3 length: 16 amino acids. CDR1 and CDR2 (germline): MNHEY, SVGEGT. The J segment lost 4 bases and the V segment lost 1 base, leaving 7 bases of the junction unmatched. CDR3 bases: TGTGCCAGCAGTTACTTGAGGGGGCAACCAAATCAGCCCCAGCATTTT. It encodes CASSYLRGQPNQPQHF.

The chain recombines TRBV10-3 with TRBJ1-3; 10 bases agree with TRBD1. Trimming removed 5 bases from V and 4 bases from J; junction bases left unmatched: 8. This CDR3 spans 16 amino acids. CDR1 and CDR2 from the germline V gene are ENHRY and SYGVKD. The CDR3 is CAISQTGGVDGNTIYF. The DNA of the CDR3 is TGTGCCATCAGTCAGACAGGGGGCGTTGACGGAAACACCATATATTTT.

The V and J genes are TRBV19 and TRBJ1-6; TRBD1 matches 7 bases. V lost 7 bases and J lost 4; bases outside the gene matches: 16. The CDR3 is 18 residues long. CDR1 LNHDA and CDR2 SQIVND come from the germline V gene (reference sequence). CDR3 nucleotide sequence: TGTGCCAGTATGAGAAGGACAGGAGCTGCATCGTATAATTCACCCCTCCACTTT. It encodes CASMRRTGAASYNSPLHF.